This TCR beta chain was captured by sequencing in a study of T cell repertoires in cytomegalovirus infection. TCRdb passed the reads through MiXCR, listing each CDR3 protein once. The sample yields more than 150,000 distinct CDR3 sequences, under 30% seen once. This clonotype has just a few counts. Sequenced: PBMCs. The TCR was taken from a human donor in good health (CMV status not recorded). Some clones in this sample may be carry-over from other donors' samples.

CDR3: CASRTTRDRGVEAFF. The CDR3 DNA reads TGTGCCAGCAGAACCACCCGGGACAGGGGCGTCGAAGCTTTCTTT. The chain uses TRBV2 and TRBJ1-1, with 10 bases matching TRBD1. The V gene end was trimmed by 6 bases and the J gene end by 8 bases; junction bases not matched to a gene: 12. From germline, CDR1 is SNHLY and CDR2 FYNNEI. The CDR3 consists of 15 residues.